This T cell receptor (beta chain) was sequenced during a study of CXCR3-negative and CXCR3-positive naive CD8 T cells. Findings and caveats of the study: The study found more hydrophobic TRB CDR3s in CXCR3-positive naive cells than in CXCR3-negative naive cells.

With UMI labels, 5' RACE was used to prepare the TRB cDNA libraries. TCRdb re-called the 5' RACE reads and shows each CDR3 protein once, DNA omitted. The specimen's table records under 90,000 distinct CDR3 sequences. The CDR3 sequence is 14 residues long. In germline, CDR1 is SEHNR, CDR2 FQNEAQ (reference sequence). As to this clonotype: The antigen remains unidentified.

V is TRBV7-9 and J is TRBJ2-7; the D call from TCRdb, TRBD2, cannot be confirmed without DNA. This TCR was recovered from a human donor in good health. Some clones in this sample may be carry-over from other donors' samples. The sample was naive CXCR3+ CD8+ T cells from blood. Stated subset: CD45RO-CCR7+CD27+CD95- naive CD8+ T cells expressing CXCR3 (TNR3+). The CDR3 loop reads CASSFGGSGYEQYF. Using reference TRBV7-9 and TRBJ2-7 for the parts outside the CDR3, the full variable domain is DTGVSQNPRHKITKRGQNVTFRCDPISEHNRLYWYRQTLGQGPEFLTYFQNEAQLEKSRLLSDRFSAERPKGSFSTLEIQRTEQGDSAMYLCASSFGGSGYEQYFGPGTRLTVT.